This entry lists 20 T cell receptor beta chains sequenced from one sample in a study of spatial heterogeneity in lung cancer (dated by TCRdb to about 2019). The sample's time point label, in plain terms: sample taken at primary tumor resection. To prepare the library, 5' RACE was applied. Sequencer: NextSeq 500. Starting from the raw public reads, TCRdb applied fastp trimming at Q25, assembled clones with MiXCR and retained in-frame beta chains. Identical CDR3 protein sequences are pooled into one entry, listed with their most common genes and DNA. The sample has 60,000 or so distinct CDR3 sequences on record, 6.3% of them singletons. Roughly 14% of the sample goes to the ten largest clones. The sequencing used PBMCs, collected at surgery. The receptor source for this set is a female donor with early-stage non-small cell lung cancer.

V is TRBV4-2 and J is TRBJ1-2; D remains unclear. V lost 0 bases to trimming and J lost 0 bases, with 11 bases between them. This CDR3 contains 16 residues. CDR1 is LGHNA and CDR2 is YNFKEQ in the germline V gene. The CDR3 DNA sequence: TGTGCCAGCAGCCAAGATCGAAACAGTGCTAACTATGGCTACACCTTC. This sequence encodes CASSQDRNSANYGYTF.

CDR3 residues: CASRAFVGQQAFF. CDR3 DNA sequence: TGTGCCAGCAGGGCGTTTGTTGGACAGCAAGCTTTCTTT. The chain is built from TRBV5-6 and TRBJ1-1; TRBD1 might be the D (6 bases). Trimming shortened V by 5 bases and J by 9 bases, and 17 bases separated the two germline ends. The CDR3 runs to 13 residues. Germline values: CDR1 SGHDT, CDR2 YYEEEE.

The genes are TRBV7-9 and TRBJ2-5; 7 bases fit TRBD1. From germline, CDR1 is SEHNR and CDR2 FQNEAQ (reference sequence). There are 15 residues in the CDR3. The V gene end was trimmed by 3 bases and the J gene end by 2 bases; junction bases not matched to a gene: 6. CDR3 DNA: TGTGCCAGCAGCTTGGGGACAGTTGGACAAGAGACCCAGTACTTC. Translated, it gives CASSLGTVGQETQYF.

This clonotype was seen many times. The chain couples TRBV18 to TRBJ1-6; D is possibly TRBD1 (5 bases). The V end was cut by 3 bases, the J end by 10 bases, with 22 bases between. Germline values: CDR1 KGHSH, CDR2 LQKENI. There are 17 residues in the CDR3. CDR3 sequence: CASSPVQRGPAASPLHF. CDR3 in DNA: TGTGCCAGCTCACCGGTTCAACGGGGACCGGCAGCCTCACCCCTCCACTTT.

This clonotype came up a few times. CDR3 bases: TGTGCCAGCAGTTTACATCAGGGGGCCTCTGGAAACACCATATATTTT. Translation: CASSLHQGASGNTIYF. The chain uses TRBV28 and TRBJ1-3; 8 bases agree with TRBD1. Looked up from germline, CDR1 is MDHEN and CDR2 is SYDVKM. Losses at the gene ends were 2 bases for V and 0 bases for J; bases not matched to a gene: 3. This CDR3 is built from 16 residues.

This clonotype showed up many times. This chain joins TRBV28 and TRBJ2-1; D perhaps matches TRBD2 (5 bases). Deletions cut 5 bases from V and 7 bases from J, with 9 bases between. The CDR3 length is 12 residues. The germline V gene encodes CDR1 MDHEN and CDR2 SYDVKM. The CDR3 protein is CASSAGRNEQFF. The CDR3 DNA follows: TGTGCCAGCAGTGCGGGCAGAAATGAGCAGTTCTTC.

This clonotype came up many times. The CDR3 DNA sequence: TGTGCCAGCAGGAGCCCAGGGGTATCTGGAAACACCATATATTTT. Translation gives CASRSPGVSGNTIYF. The genes are TRBV25-1 and TRBJ1-3; a possible D gene is TRBD1 (6 bases). Germline lookup yields CDR1 MGHDK and CDR2 SYGVNS. The CDR3 is made up of 15 amino acids. The V and J ends lost 6 bases and 1 base respectively, with 13 bases between them.

This clonotype was seen repeatedly, ten times or more. The chain uses TRBV28 and TRBJ1-5, with D hard to call. CDR1 MDHEN and CDR2 SYDVKM come from the germline V gene. This CDR3 spans 13 amino acids. Deletions cut 5 bases from V and 1 base from J, with 6 bases between. CDR3 in DNA: TGTGCCAGCAGTCCTGACAGCAATCAGCCCCAGCATTTT. It specifies CASSPDSNQPQHF.

This clonotype came up many times. The chain has TRBV3-1 and TRBJ2-7; D might be TRBD1 or TRBD2, each matching 6 bases. Per the germline V gene, CDR1 is LGHDT and CDR2 is YNNKEL (reference sequence). The CDR3 is 16 residues long. The V end lost 0 bases, the J end lost 4 bases, and 16 bases lay between the germline ends. Written as DNA, the CDR3 is TGTGCCAGCAGCCAAGATCTTGGGGGGCGCGGGTACGAGCAGTACTTC. It specifies CASSQDLGGRGYEQYF.

Ten or more counts support this clonotype. V gene TRBV7-3 combines with J gene TRBJ2-6, with 8 bases identical to TRBD1. J was trimmed by 4 bases and V by 5 bases; bases with no gene match: 4. CDR3 length: 15 amino acids. Per germline, CDR1 SGHTA and CDR2 FQGTGA. The DNA of the CDR3 is TGTGCCAGCAGCGGGGACAGGACCGGGGCCAACGTCCTGACTTTC. This translates into CASSGDRTGANVLTF.

Ten or more counts support this clonotype. V usage is TRBV6-5 and J usage is TRBJ2-2; no reliable D call. The CDR3 runs to 16 residues. CDR1 and CDR2 (germline): MNHEY, SVGAGI. V gave up 0 bases and J gave up 5 bases, with 13 bases separating them. DNA of the CDR3: TGTGCCAGCAGTTACTCGGGCCCACTGGGAACCGGGGAGCTGTTTTTT. This encodes CASSYSGPLGTGELFF.

This clonotype was detected many times. The rearrangement joins TRBV10-3 to TRBJ2-7, with a possible D match to TRBD2 (6 bases). Trimming stripped 3 bases from V and 2 bases from J, with 8 bases between. The CDR3 loop spans 13 amino acids. CDR1 is ENHRY, CDR2 SYGVKD, per germline. The CDR3 nucleotides are TGTGCCATCAGTGAAGGGGAGGCCTACGAGCAGTACGTC. Encoded protein: CAISEGEAYEQYV.

In this sample, this clonotype turned up many times. At one end, the junction sequence differs from germline, possibly due to a read error. The chain couples TRBV29-1 to TRBJ2-5; unclear D gene. The CDR3 consists of 10 residues. The V gene's germline CDR1 is SQVTM and CDR2 ANQGSEA. CDR3 nucleotide sequence: TGCAGCGTTGGCCTTGAGATCCAGTACTTC. It yields the protein CSVGLEIQYF.

This clonotype was observed at least ten times. The chain joins TRBV6-5 to TRBJ1-2; TRBD1 might be the D (6 bases). V was cut by 4 bases and J by 8 bases, with 8 bases left in between. Germline CDR1 MNHEY, CDR2 SVGAGI. The CDR3 is made up of 11 amino acids. CDR3 bases: TGTGCCAGCAGTTCCAGGGGAGGCTACACCTTC. Its protein is CASSSRGGYTF.

This clonotype was counted at least ten times. This chain uses TRBV7-3 with TRBJ2-1, with no clear D. Germline CDR1 SGHTA, CDR2 FQGTGA. Trimming removed 5 bases from V and 5 bases from J, with 16 bases in between. This CDR3 is built from 15 residues. The CDR3 nucleotides read TGTGCCAGCAGCCCCTCTTTTGACCCTAACAATGAGCAGTTCTTC. Translation: CASSPSFDPNNEQFF.

This clonotype was recorded at least ten times. This chain uses TRBV11-2 with TRBJ1-6; weak D call: TRBD1 (5 bases). CDR1 SGHAT and CDR2 FQNNGV come from the germline V gene. The CDR3 is 15 residues long. V dropped 4 bases and J dropped 6 bases, with 13 bases sitting between them. The CDR3 region is CASSSQGNLNSPLHF. In nucleotides, the CDR3 is TGTGCCAGCAGCTCGCAGGGAAACCTTAATTCACCCCTCCACTTT.

In its sample, this clonotype was seen many times. The chain employs TRBV4-1 and TRBJ2-4, with TRBD2 identical over 15 bases. CDR1 and CDR2 from the germline V gene are MGHRA and YSYEKL. J lost 1 base, V lost 4 bases, and 5 bases had no gene match. The CDR3 has 18 amino acids. The CDR3, as DNA: TGCGCCAGCAGCCCCGGACTAGCGGGGGGGCGGGCCAAAAACATTCAGTACTTC. The encoded protein is CASSPGLAGGRAKNIQYF.

Many counts were recorded for this clonotype. The J gene is TRBJ2-2, the V gene TRBV2; D might be TRBD1 (5 bases). Germline loops: CDR1 SNHLY, CDR2 FYNNEI. V was cut by 11 bases and J by 7 bases, with 23 bases left in between. This CDR3 comprises 15 residues. The CDR3 sequence is CAGQGSVGPRGELFF. CDR3 DNA sequence: TGTGCCGGGCAGGGTTCGGTTGGCCCCCGCGGGGAGCTGTTTTTT. The full variable domain, with the rest looked up from reference TRBV2 and TRBJ2-2, is EPEVTQTPSHQVTQMGQEVILRCVPISNHLYFYWYRQILGQKVEFLVSFYNNEISEKSEIFDDQFSVERPDGSNFTLKIRSTKLEDSAMYFCAGQGSVGPRGELFFGEGSRLTVL.

The table lists this clonotype with many counts. The rearrangement uses TRBV6-5 and TRBJ2-1; 11 positions agree with TRBD2. There are 15 residues in the CDR3. Unmatched junction bases numbered 0, after V lost 5 bases and J lost 0 bases. Per the germline V gene, CDR1 is MNHEY and CDR2 is SVGAGI. The CDR3 DNA reads as TGTGCCAGCAGTACTAGCGGGAGCTCCTACAATGAGCAGTTCTTC. Translated, it gives CASSTSGSSYNEQFF.

This clonotype was observed many times. The V gene is TRBV27, the J gene TRBJ2-2, with 9 bases that match TRBD1. Trimming cost V 4 bases and J 6 bases; bases outside gene matches: 9. Germline V gene sequence: CDR1 MNHEY, CDR2 SMNVEV (reference sequence). The CDR3 has 16 residues. CDR3 amino acids: CASSSPYRGLSGELFF. CDR3 coding DNA: TGTGCCAGCAGTTCCCCCTACAGGGGGCTTTCCGGGGAGCTGTTTTTT.